One T cell receptor (beta chain) is described in this entry. Its antigen is still unknown. The sample comes from a study of T cells in localized non-small cell lung cancer. Findings and limits, study-wide: Longer overall survival associated with higher blood T cell density; shorter survival with higher adjacent-lung clonality.

Measured with immunoSEQ multiplex PCR; TCRdb has only the in-frame clones, and not every one. The table records about 24,000 clones, about nine tenths of them present only once. The sequence was collected from a woman aged 35-75 years with stage III lung adenocarcinoma. This sample comprised peripheral blood mononuclear cells, obtained before any cancer treatment.

CDR3 region: CASSSLPGGYTF. In DNA, the CDR3 is TGTGCCAGCAGTTCCCTCCCGGGGGGCTACACCTTC. The chain couples TRBV6-5 to TRBJ1-2; D is unresolved. V shed 4 bases and J shed 8 bases, with 11 bases lying between them. This CDR3 is 12 amino acids long. Per germline, CDR1 MNHEY and CDR2 SVGAGI.